The clone carrying this T cell receptor (beta chain) appeared a few times. What it recognizes is unknown. It was 5'RACE with constant-segment primers that produced the TCR alpha and TCR beta cDNA libraries, which carried sample barcodes and UMIs. Each CDR3 protein is one row after TCRdb ran MiXCR on the 5' RACE reads. In the table there are approximately 250,000 distinct CDR3 sequences, 16% of which are singletons. The sample is drawn from a study of T-cell memory formation after mild COVID-19. The study, taken as a whole, reports: Detection of some responders pre-infection suggested pre-existing cross-reactive memory T cells participated. A balance of CD4 and CD8 characterized clones contracting day 15 to 85, whereas later expanders leaned CD4+. Clones that contracted clustered mainly in CM and EM if CD4+ and in EMRA if CD8+.

The CDR3 extends over 16 amino acids. Germline V gene data show CDR1 as SEHNR and CDR2 as FQNEAQ (reference sequence). The V and J ends lost 2 bases and 15 bases, in that order; junction bases with no gene match: 12. The sequencing input was PBMCs or a T cell subset sorted from them (not recorded which). The clonotype comes from a man between 18 and 35 years old who had mild COVID-19 (a few samples of this study predate the infection). Cell type and time point are not known. This rearrangement joins TRBV7-9 to TRBJ2-1, with 14 positions matching TRBD2. The CDR3 DNA reads TGTGCCAGCAGCTTATCCCACGGACTAGCGGGGGGCCAGGGGTTCTTC. This codes for CASSLSHGLAGGQGFF.